These 27 T cell receptor beta chains came from one sample sequenced in a study of human T cells and chemical hapten exposure. TCRdb reanalysed the RACE reads using MiXCR and keeps one entry per CDR3 protein. The sample yields around 70,000 distinct CDR3 sequences, around 6.1% seen once. Noted time point: healthy volunteer bleed at 6 weeks. The starting material, unfractionated whole blood, was used for total RNA extraction. Sequences were obtained from whole blood. The receptors derive from a female donor in good health. Some clones in this sample may be carry-over from other donors' samples.

This clonotype was detected ten times or more. The CDR3 sequence: CASSFFSVTDTQYF. In DNA, the CDR3 is TGTGCCAGCAGCTTTTTCTCGGTCACAGATACGCAGTATTTT. This rearrangement joins TRBV7-9 to TRBJ2-3; D is unresolved. Germline lookup yields CDR1 SEHNR and CDR2 FQNEAQ (reference sequence). Trimming took 3 bases from V and 2 from J, leaving 9 bases between them. The CDR3 length is 14 residues.

This clonotype came up many times. The V gene is TRBV24-1, the J gene TRBJ2-2; no definite D call. V lost 7 bases, J lost 6 bases, and 8 bases lay in between. Germline V CDR1 and CDR2: KGHDR, SFDVKD. The CDR3 consists of 12 residues. CDR3 DNA: TGTGCCACCAGCCGTGCGGCCGGGGAGCTGTTTTTT. Amino acids: CATSRAAGELFF.

The chain carries TRBV7-8 and TRBJ2-1, with TRBD1 matching 8 bases. The CDR3 covers 15 residues. Germline loops: CDR1 SGHVS, CDR2 FQNEAQ. The V gene end was trimmed by 4 bases and the J gene end by 8 bases; junction bases not matched to a gene: 10. CDR3 sequence reads: CASSSRRTGLDEQFF. CDR3 nucleotide sequence: TGTGCCAGCAGCTCTCGGCGGACAGGGCTCGATGAGCAGTTCTTC.

This clonotype was seen at least ten times. V usage is TRBV20-1 and J usage is TRBJ2-5; D gene uncertain. Per the germline V gene, CDR1 is DFQATT and CDR2 is SNEGSKA (reference sequence). V was shortened by 3 bases and J by 4 bases, with 9 bases between the two germline ends. This CDR3 has 12 amino acids. The CDR3 sequence is CSASPYGETQYF. The CDR3 DNA follows: TGCAGTGCTAGCCCCTACGGAGAGACCCAGTACTTC.

The chain combines TRBV5-1 with TRBJ2-5; 9 bases match TRBD2. Looked up from germline, CDR1 is SGHRS and CDR2 is YFSETQ. The CDR3 extends over 13 amino acids. V dropped 5 bases and J dropped 4; count of bases not matched to a gene: 3. Here the CDR3 DNA reads TGCGCCAGCAGTCCTAGCGGGGTAGAGACCCAGTACTTC. Amino acids: CASSPSGVETQYF.

This clonotype appeared many times. The chain joins TRBV5-1 to TRBJ2-1, with 7 bases lining up with TRBD2. Trimming at V came to 2 bases and at J to 2 bases, leaving 4 bases not matched to a gene. This CDR3 region has 15 residues. Germline-derived CDR1 and CDR2 are SGHRS and YFSETQ. CDR3: CASSLELATYNEQFF. CDR3 sequence (DNA): TGCGCCAGCAGCTTAGAACTAGCGACCTACAATGAGCAGTTCTTC.

This clonotype has a count of ten or more. V and J are TRBV6-6 and TRBJ2-1, with 7 bases that match TRBD1. Germline lookup yields CDR1 MNHNY and CDR2 SVGAGI (reference sequence). The CDR3 sequence is 13 residues long. The trim removed 0 bases at V and 9 bases at J, leaving 2 bases unmatched. The CDR3 spells CASSYSRGFEQFF. Written as DNA, the CDR3 is TGTGCCAGCAGTTACTCCAGGGGGTTTGAGCAGTTCTTC.

This clonotype was observed many times. The chain employs TRBV7-9 and TRBJ2-1; D might be TRBD1 (5 bases). Germline assignment: CDR1 SEHNR and CDR2 FQNEAQ (reference sequence). The V and J ends lost 1 base and 5 bases respectively, with 6 bases between them. CDR3 size: 13 residues. This CDR3 is CASSLETDNEQFF. The CDR3, as DNA: TGTGCCAGCAGCTTAGAGACAGACAATGAGCAGTTCTTC. Looking up the rest from reference TRBV7-9 and TRBJ2-1 gives the full variable domain: DTGVSQNPRHKITKRGQNVTFRCDPISEHNRLYWYRQTLGQGPEFLTYFQNEAQLEKSRLLSDRFSAERPKGSFSTLEIQRTEQGDSAMYLCASSLETDNEQFFGPGTRLTVL.

This clonotype was seen only a few times. The chain combines TRBV20-1 with TRBJ2-7; D possibly corresponds to TRBD2 (5 bases). The CDR3 length is 15 residues. From germline, CDR1 is DFQATT and CDR2 SNEGSKA (reference sequence). V gave up 3 bases and J gave up 0 bases, with 15 bases separating them. CDR3 DNA sequence: TGCAGTGCTAGTGACTTTGCTAGCTTCTCCTACGAGCAGTACTTC. Amino acids: CSASDFASFSYEQYF.

This clonotype was detected ten times or more. The chain carries TRBV20-1 and TRBJ1-5, with 8 bases that match TRBD1. CDR3 length: 15 amino acids. Trimming at V came to 1 base and at J to 1 base, leaving 3 bases not matched to a gene. The germline CDR1 and CDR2 sequences are DFQATT and SNEGSKA (reference sequence). The CDR3 nucleotides are TGCAGTGCTAGAGGGACAGGGAGGAGCAATCAGCCCCAGCATTTT. Translating gives CSARGTGRSNQPQHF.

This clonotype was seen a handful of times. The chain carries TRBV10-3 and TRBJ2-7; no clear D gene. CDR3 size: 11 residues. Trimming shortened V by 0 bases and J by 7 bases, and 4 bases separated the two germline ends. Germline V gene sequence: CDR1 ENHRY, CDR2 SYGVKD. The CDR3 region has the DNA TGTGCCATCAGTGAGTCGGAAGAGCAGTACTTC. It yields the protein CAISESEEQYF.

V usage is TRBV6-1 and J usage is TRBJ1-5; D unresolved. The CDR3 has 13 amino acids. The V end lost 2 bases, the J end lost 7 bases, and 9 bases lay between the germline ends. In germline, CDR1 is MNHNS, CDR2 SASEGT. Written as DNA, the CDR3 is TGTGCCAGCAGTGAATCGGTGAAGCAGCCCCAGCATTTT. Translating gives CASSESVKQPQHF.

The V gene is TRBV19, the J gene TRBJ1-5, with no clear D. The ends were cut back, 3 bases at V and 0 bases at J, with 9 bases in the middle. Per germline, CDR1 LNHDA and CDR2 SQIVND (reference sequence). The CDR3 spans 15 residues. CDR3 in amino acids: CASSIFRVSNQPQHF. DNA for the CDR3: TGTGCCAGTAGTATTTTTCGGGTTAGCAATCAGCCCCAGCATTTT.

The sample holds a few counts of this clonotype. CDR3 in amino acids: CATSDDRGPGQPQHF. CDR3 coding DNA: TGTGCCACCAGTGATGACAGGGGGCCAGGTCAGCCCCAGCATTTT. The chain joins TRBV24-1 to TRBJ1-5, with 10 bases identical to TRBD1. The CDR3 has 15 residues. Germline V gene lookup returns CDR1 KGHDR and CDR2 SFDVKD. The trim removed 3 bases at V and 6 bases at J, leaving 4 bases unmatched.

This clonotype was seen only a few times. This rearrangement joins TRBV2 to TRBJ2-3, with 8 positions matching TRBD1. V trimming: 6 bases; J trimming: 9 bases; junction bases outside the gene matches: 11. Germline CDR1 reads SNHLY; CDR2 reads FYNNEI. The CDR3 length is 14 residues. The CDR3 loop reads CASSGTGPGLTQYF. CDR3 nucleotide sequence: TGTGCCAGCAGCGGGACAGGCCCAGGTTTGACGCAGTATTTT.

Notes on this clonotype: A much larger clone lies one base from this, so it may be a read error. The chain combines TRBV5-1 with TRBJ2-6; the D gene could be TRBD1 or TRBD2 (5 bases each). Germline V lookup: CDR1 SGHRS, CDR2 YFSETQ. This CDR3 is built from 17 residues. This chain's CDR3 is CASSLKGPSTGVNVLTF. The CDR3 region has the DNA TGCGCCAGCAGCTTGAAGGGACCGTCGACTGGGGTCAACGTCCTGACTTTC.

This clonotype was observed a handful of times. The J gene is TRBJ2-4, the V gene TRBV15; TRBD1 matches 7 bases. CDR1 is LNHNV, CDR2 YYDKDF, per germline (reference sequence). V lost 0 bases, J lost 0 bases, and 5 bases stayed unmatched. The CDR3 contains 17 residues. CDR3 residues: CATSREGDSIAKNIQYF. The CDR3 DNA is TGTGCCACCAGCAGAGAGGGGGACAGTATAGCCAAAAACATTCAGTACTTC.

The rearrangement joins TRBV6-2 or TRBV6-3 to TRBJ2-7, with D possibly being TRBD1 (6 bases). The germline gives CDR1 MNHEY, CDR2 SVGEGT. V lost 6 bases to trimming and J lost 5 bases, with 8 bases between them. CDR3 length: 11 amino acids. In nucleotides, the CDR3 is TGTGCCAGCAGCCAGGGGAACGAGCAGTACTTC. This codes for CASSQGNEQYF.

The table lists this clonotype with many counts. V is TRBV4-3 and J is TRBJ1-1; 9 nucleotides line up with TRBD1. J lost 5 bases, V lost 4 bases, and 5 bases had no gene match. Per the germline V gene, CDR1 is LGHNA and CDR2 is YSLEER. This CDR3 has 14 residues. The CDR3 loop is CASSLWTGETEAFF. The DNA of the CDR3 is TGCGCCAGCAGCCTATGGACAGGGGAGACTGAAGCTTTCTTT.

This clonotype was recorded a few times. The chain uses TRBV18 and TRBJ2-5; the D is unclear. The germline gives CDR1 KGHSH, CDR2 LQKENI. The CDR3 extends over 13 amino acids. Deletions cut 3 bases from V and 0 bases from J, with 5 bases between. The CDR3 DNA reads as TGTGCCAGCTCACCTCCTGACCAAGAGACCCAGTACTTC. It is translated as CASSPPDQETQYF.

The genes are TRBV11-2 and TRBJ1-5; D is ambiguous. Trimming shortened V by 1 base and J by 4 bases, and 5 bases separated the two germline ends. The germline V gene encodes CDR1 SGHAT and CDR2 FQNNGV. The CDR3 sequence is 13 residues long. CDR3 bases: TGTGCCAGCAGCTTAGCTACAAATCAGCCCCAGCATTTT. Its translation is CASSLATNQPQHF.

This clonotype was observed many times. V gene TRBV7-9 combines with J gene TRBJ2-2, with 9 bases matching TRBD2. Germline loops: CDR1 SEHNR, CDR2 FQNEAQ (reference sequence). The CDR3 extends over 14 amino acids. V shed 4 bases and J 7 bases; nucleotides not matched to a gene: 4. The CDR3 spells CASSSGLAFGELFF. The CDR3 nucleotides are TGTGCCAGCAGCTCGGGACTAGCTTTCGGGGAGCTGTTTTTT. The full variable domain, rest sourced from reference TRBV7-9 and TRBJ2-2, is DTGVSQNPRHKITKRGQNVTFRCDPISEHNRLYWYRQTLGQGPEFLTYFQNEAQLEKSRLLSDRFSAERPKGSFSTLEIQRTEQGDSAMYLCASSSGLAFGELFFGEGSRLTVL.

V is TRBV7-2 and J is TRBJ1-1; D gene uncertain. Germline loops: CDR1 SGHTA, CDR2 FQGNSA. The V end was cut by 8 bases, the J end by 10 bases, with 20 bases between. This CDR3 contains 13 residues. CDR3 protein: CASGRPAGRVAFF. CDR3 sequence (DNA): TGTGCCAGCGGCCGCCCCGCGGGCAGAGTAGCTTTCTTT.

This clonotype was observed many times. The chain carries TRBV29-1 and TRBJ2-7; 8 bases line up with TRBD1. J gave up 0 bases and V 3 bases, and 10 bases lay outside the gene matches. This CDR3 is 16 amino acids long. CDR1 is SQVTM, CDR2 ANQGSEA, per germline. The CDR3 DNA sequence: TGCAGCGTTGACCTATACCGGGACAGGAGCTCCTACGAGCAGTACTTC. This sequence encodes CSVDLYRDRSSYEQYF.

This clonotype has just a few counts. This rearrangement joins TRBV27 to TRBJ1-1; no reliable D call. Germline loops: CDR1 MNHEY, CDR2 SMNVEV (reference sequence). This CDR3 is built from 13 residues. Trimming took off 2 bases at V and 3 bases at J, with 7 bases between the two ends. The CDR3 bases are TGTGCCAGCAGTTTAATTGGGGACACTGAAGCTTTCTTT. Translating it yields CASSLIGDTEAFF.

This rearrangement joins TRBV10-1 to TRBJ2-1, with 13 bases matching TRBD2. The J segment lost 4 bases and the V segment lost 4 bases, leaving 7 bases of the junction unmatched. Germline lookup yields CDR1 WNHNN and CDR2 SYGVQD (reference sequence). The CDR3 loop spans 17 amino acids. The CDR3 nucleotides read TGCGCCAGCAGTGGTATAGGACTAGCGGGAGAGTACAATGAGCAGTTCTTC. This translates into CASSGIGLAGEYNEQFF.

This clonotype appeared many times. V usage is TRBV4-3 and J usage is TRBJ2-4, with 10 bases identical to TRBD1. Looked up from germline, CDR1 is LGHNA and CDR2 is YSLEER. This CDR3 has 17 amino acids. The trim removed 1 base at V and 8 bases at J, leaving 11 bases unmatched. The CDR3 sequence is CASSQATQDRGVDIQYF. The CDR3, as DNA: TGCGCCAGCAGCCAAGCAACCCAGGACAGGGGGGTCGACATTCAGTACTTC.